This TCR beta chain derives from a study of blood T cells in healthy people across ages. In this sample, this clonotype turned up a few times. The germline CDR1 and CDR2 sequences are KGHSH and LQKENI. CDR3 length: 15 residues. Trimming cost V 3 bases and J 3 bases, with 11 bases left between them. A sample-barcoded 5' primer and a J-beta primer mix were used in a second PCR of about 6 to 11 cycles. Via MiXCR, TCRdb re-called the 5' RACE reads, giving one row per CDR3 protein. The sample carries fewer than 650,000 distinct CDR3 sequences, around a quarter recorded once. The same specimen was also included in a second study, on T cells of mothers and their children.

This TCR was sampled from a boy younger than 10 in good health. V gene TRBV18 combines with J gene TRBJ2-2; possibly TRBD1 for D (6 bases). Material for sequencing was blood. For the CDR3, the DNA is TGTGCCAGCTCACCTCAACAGGGCCACACCGGGGAGCTGTTTTTT. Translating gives CASSPQQGHTGELFF.